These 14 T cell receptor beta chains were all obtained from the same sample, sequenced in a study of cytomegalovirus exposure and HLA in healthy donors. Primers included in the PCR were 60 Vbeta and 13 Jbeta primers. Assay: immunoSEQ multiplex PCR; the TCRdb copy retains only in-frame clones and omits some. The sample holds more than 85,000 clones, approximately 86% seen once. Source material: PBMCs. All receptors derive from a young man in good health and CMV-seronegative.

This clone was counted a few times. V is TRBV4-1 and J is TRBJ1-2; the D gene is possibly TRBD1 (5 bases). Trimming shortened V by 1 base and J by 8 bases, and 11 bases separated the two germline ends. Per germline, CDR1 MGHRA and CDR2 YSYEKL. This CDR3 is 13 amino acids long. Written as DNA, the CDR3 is TGCGCCAGCAGCCAAGCCCGGACATACGGCTACACCTTC. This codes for CASSQARTYGYTF.

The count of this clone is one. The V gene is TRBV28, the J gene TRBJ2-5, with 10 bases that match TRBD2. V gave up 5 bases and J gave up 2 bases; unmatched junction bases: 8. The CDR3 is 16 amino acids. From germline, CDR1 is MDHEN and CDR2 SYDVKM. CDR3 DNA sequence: TGTGCCAGCAGTCGCCGGACTAGCGGAGCGCAAGAGACCCAGTACTTC. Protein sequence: CASSRRTSGAQETQYF.

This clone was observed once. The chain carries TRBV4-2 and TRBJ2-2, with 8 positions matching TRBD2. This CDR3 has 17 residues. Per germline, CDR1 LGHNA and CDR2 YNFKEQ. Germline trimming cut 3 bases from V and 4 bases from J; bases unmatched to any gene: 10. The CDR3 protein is CASSQDRGGFSTGELFF. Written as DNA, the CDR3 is TGTGCCAGCAGCCAGGACCGGGGGGGGTTTAGCACCGGGGAGCTGTTTTTT.

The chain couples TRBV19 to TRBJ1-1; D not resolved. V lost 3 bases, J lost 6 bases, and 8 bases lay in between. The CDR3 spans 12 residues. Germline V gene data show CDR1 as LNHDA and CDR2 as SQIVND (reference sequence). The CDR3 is CASSILGAEAFF. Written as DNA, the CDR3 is TGTGCCAGTAGTATTCTCGGAGCTGAAGCTTTCTTT.

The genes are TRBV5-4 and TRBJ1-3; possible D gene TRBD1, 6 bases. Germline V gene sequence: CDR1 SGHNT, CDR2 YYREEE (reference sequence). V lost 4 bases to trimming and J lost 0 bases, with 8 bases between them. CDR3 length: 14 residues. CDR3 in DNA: TGTGCCAGCAGCCGAGGGGGCTCTGGAAACACCATATATTTT. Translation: CASSRGGSGNTIYF.

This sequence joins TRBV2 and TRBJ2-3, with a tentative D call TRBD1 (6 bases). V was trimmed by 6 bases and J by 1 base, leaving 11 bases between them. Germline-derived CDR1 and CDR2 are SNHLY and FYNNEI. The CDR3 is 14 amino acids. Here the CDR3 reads CASRRDTRTDTQYF. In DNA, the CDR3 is TGTGCCAGCAGACGGGACACCCGCACAGATACGCAGTATTTT.

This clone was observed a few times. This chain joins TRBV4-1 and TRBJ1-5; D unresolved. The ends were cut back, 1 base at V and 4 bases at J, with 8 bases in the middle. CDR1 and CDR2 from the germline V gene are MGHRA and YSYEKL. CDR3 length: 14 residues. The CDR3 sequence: CASSQVSRNQPQHF. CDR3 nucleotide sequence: TGCGCCAGCAGCCAAGTTTCCAGAAATCAGCCCCAGCATTTT.

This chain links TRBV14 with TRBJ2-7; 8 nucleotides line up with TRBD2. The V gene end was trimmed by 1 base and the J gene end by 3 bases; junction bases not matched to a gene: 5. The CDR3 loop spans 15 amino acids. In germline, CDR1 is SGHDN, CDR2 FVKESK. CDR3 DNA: TGTGCCAGCAGCCAAGTCAGCGGGGGAGACTACGAGCAGTACTTC. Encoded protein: CASSQVSGGDYEQYF. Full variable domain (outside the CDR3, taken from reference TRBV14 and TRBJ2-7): EAGVTQFPSHSVIEKGQTVTLRCDPISGHDNLYWYRRVMGKEIKFLLHFVKESKQDESGMPNNRFLAERTGGTYSTLKVQPAELEDSGVYFCASSQVSGGDYEQYFGPGTRLTVT.

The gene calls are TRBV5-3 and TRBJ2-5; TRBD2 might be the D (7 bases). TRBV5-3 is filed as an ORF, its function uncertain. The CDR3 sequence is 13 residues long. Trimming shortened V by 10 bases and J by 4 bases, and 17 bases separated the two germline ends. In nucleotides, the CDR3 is TGTGCCGAGGGAGGGGGGTATGGAGAGACCCAGTACTTC. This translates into CAEGGGYGETQYF.

As DNA, the CDR3 is TGTGCCAGCAGTGAAGCGCGCGGGGACACTGAAGCTTTCTTT. It codes for CASSEARGDTEAFF. J is TRBJ1-1 and V is TRBV6-1; no definite D call. The CDR3 spans 14 residues. V was trimmed by 0 bases and J by 3 bases, leaving 8 bases between them. Germline lookup yields CDR1 MNHNS and CDR2 SASEGT.

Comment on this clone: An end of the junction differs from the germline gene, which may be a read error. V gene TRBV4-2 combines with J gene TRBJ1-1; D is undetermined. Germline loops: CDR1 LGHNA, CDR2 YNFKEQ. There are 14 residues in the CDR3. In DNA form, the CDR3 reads TGTGCCAGCAGCCATATAACGGGGAACGCTGAAGCTTTCTTT. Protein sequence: CASSHITGNAEAFF.

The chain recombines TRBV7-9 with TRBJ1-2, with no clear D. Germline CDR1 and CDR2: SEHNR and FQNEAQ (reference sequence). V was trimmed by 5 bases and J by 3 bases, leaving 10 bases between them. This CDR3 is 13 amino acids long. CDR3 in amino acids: CASSQRTDYGYTF. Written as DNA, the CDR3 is TGTGCCAGCAGCCAAAGAACGGACTATGGCTACACCTTC.

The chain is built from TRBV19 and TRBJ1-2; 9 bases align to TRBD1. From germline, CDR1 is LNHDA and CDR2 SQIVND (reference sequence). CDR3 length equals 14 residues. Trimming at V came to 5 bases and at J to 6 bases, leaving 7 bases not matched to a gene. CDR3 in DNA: TGTGCCAGTAGTTCGGGACAGGGAGACAATGGCTACACCTTC. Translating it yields CASSSGQGDNGYTF.

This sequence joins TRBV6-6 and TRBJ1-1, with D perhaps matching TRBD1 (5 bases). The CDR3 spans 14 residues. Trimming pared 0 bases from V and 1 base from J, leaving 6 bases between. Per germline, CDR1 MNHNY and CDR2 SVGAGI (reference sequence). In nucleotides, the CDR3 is TGTGCCAGCAGTTACTCAACAGGGAACACTGAAGCTTTCTTT. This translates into CASSYSTGNTEAFF.